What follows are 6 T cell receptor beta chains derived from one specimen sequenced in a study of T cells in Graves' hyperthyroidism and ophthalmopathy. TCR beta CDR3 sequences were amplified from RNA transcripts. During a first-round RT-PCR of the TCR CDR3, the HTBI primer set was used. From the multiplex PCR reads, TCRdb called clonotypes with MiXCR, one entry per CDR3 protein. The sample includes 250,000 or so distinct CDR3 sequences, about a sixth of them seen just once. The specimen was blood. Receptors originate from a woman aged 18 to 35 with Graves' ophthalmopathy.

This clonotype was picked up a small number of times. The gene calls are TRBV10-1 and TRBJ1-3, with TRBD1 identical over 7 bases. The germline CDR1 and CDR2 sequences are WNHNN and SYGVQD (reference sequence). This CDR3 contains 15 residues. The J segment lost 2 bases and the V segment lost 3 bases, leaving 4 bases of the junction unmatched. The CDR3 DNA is TGCGCCAGCAGTGACCAACAGGGGCCTGGAAACACCATATATTTT. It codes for CASSDQQGPGNTIYF.

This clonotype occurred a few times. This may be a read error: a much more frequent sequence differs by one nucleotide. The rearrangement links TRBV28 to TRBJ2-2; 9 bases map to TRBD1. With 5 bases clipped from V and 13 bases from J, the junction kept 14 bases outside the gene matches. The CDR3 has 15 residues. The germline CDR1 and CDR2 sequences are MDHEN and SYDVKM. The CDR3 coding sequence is TGTGCCAGCAGTCCTCCGGGACAGGGAAATATTCGGCTGTTTTTT. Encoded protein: CASSPPGQGNIRLFF.

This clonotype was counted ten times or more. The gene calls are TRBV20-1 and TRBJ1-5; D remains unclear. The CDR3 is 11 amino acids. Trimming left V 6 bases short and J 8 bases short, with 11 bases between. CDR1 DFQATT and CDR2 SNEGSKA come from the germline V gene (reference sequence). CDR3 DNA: TGCAGTGCCTTTCGGGTTGAGCCCCAGCATTTT. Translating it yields CSAFRVEPQHF.

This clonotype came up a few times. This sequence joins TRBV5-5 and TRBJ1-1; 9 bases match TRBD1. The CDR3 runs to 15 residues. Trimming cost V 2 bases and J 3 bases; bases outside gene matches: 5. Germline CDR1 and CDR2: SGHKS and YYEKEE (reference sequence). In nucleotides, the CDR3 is TGTGCCAGCAGCTTCGCCTGGACAGGGGACACTGAAGCTTTCTTT. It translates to CASSFAWTGDTEAFF. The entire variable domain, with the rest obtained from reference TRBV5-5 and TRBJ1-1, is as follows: DAGVTQSPTHLIKTRGQQVTLRCSPISGHKSVSWYQQVLGQGPQFIFQYYEKEERGRGNFPDRFSARQFPNYSSELNVNALLLGDSALYLCASSFAWTGDTEAFFGQGTRLTVV.

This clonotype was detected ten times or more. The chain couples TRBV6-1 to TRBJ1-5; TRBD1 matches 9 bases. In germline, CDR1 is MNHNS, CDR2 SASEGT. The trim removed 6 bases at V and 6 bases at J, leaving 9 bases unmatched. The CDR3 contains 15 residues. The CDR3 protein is CASSPTGGTGQPQHF. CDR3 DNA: TGTGCCAGCAGCCCTACAGGGGGCACGGGTCAGCCCCAGCATTTT.

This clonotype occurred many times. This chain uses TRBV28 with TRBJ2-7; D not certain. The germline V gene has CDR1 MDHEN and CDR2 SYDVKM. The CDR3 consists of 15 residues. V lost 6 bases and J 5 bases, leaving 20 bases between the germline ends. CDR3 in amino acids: CASSPVTPKDHEQYF. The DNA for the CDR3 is TGTGCCAGCAGCCCTGTTACCCCCAAGGACCACGAGCAGTACTTC.